The clone carrying this T cell receptor beta chain was detected once. Its target is not known. Documented treatment: approximately nine-day PBMC culture with coronavirus spike peptide pools or control peptides (ViraFEST assay). The source of the sample is a study of vaccination and CD4 T cells after COVID-19. Study-wide context: Stimulation used overlapping spike peptides from SARS-CoV-2, HCoV-NL63, HCoV-OC43 and HCoV-229E.

Once obtained from cultured CD4+ T cells, the DNA was sequenced using the Oncomine TCR Beta short-read assay. Researchers extracted genomic DNA from CD4+ T cells that had been cultured. One entry per CDR3 protein results from TCRdb running MiXCR on the PCR reads. This table has about 14,000 distinct CDR3 sequences, about 50% appearing once. This CDR3 is built from 13 residues. The germline V gene has CDR1 SNHLY and CDR2 FYNNEI. V was cut by 6 bases and J by 1 base, with 9 bases left in between. Sequencing used CD4+ T cells from blood, cultured in vitro, obtained before SARS-CoV-2 vaccination. The V gene is TRBV2, the J gene TRBJ2-5, with D tentatively TRBD1 (6 bases). The clonotype was recovered from a human donor who had recovered from COVID-19. CDR3 sequence reads: CASRRTAQETQYF. CDR3 DNA sequence: TGTGCCAGCAGGCGGACAGCCCAAGAGACCCAGTACTTC.